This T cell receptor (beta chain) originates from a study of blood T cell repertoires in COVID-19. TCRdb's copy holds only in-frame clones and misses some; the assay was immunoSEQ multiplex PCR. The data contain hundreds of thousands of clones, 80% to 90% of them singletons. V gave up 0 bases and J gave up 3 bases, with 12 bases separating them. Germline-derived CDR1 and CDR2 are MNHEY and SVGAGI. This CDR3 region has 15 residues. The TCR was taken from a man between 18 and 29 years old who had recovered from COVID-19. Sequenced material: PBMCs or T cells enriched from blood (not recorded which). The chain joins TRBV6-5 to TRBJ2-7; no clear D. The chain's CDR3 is CASSYSLYADYEQYF. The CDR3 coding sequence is TGTGCCAGCAGTTACTCGCTCTACGCGGACTACGAGCAGTACTTC.